One and the same sample provided the 23 T cell receptor beta chains below, sequenced in a study of glioma-infiltrating T cells after dendritic cell vaccination. Profiled with immunoSEQ multiplex PCR; TCRdb holds only in-frame clones, not every one. This sample carries around 96,000 clones, around three quarters of them seen once, and the ten largest clones take over 5%. Specimen: blood, collected before dendritic cell vaccination. The receptors derive from a human donor with glioblastoma.

The J gene is TRBJ1-2, the V gene TRBV9; 11 nucleotides agree with TRBD1. Germline CDR1 and CDR2: SGDLS and YYNGEE. Unmatched junction bases numbered 2, after V lost 3 bases and J lost 7 bases. The CDR3 has 13 residues. In nucleotides, the CDR3 is TGTGCCAGCAGCGCCGGGACAGGGGGTGGCTACACCTTC. Translation gives CASSAGTGGGYTF.

V usage is TRBV7-8 and J usage is TRBJ2-1, with 14 bases matching TRBD2. After removal of 3 bases from V and 3 bases from J, the junction contained 1 base not matched to a gene. This CDR3 spans 16 amino acids. Germline loops: CDR1 SGHVS, CDR2 FQNEAQ. Here the CDR3 reads CASSFGTSGGYNEQFF. Here the CDR3 DNA reads TGTGCCAGCAGCTTTGGGACTAGCGGGGGCTACAATGAGCAGTTCTTC.

This chain joins TRBV18 and TRBJ1-5; tentatively, D is TRBD1 (5 bases). V lost 2 bases to trimming and J lost 4 bases, with 12 bases between them. The CDR3 consists of 15 residues. The V gene's germline CDR1 is KGHSH and CDR2 LQKENI. The chain's CDR3 is CASSPTGAQNQPQHF. DNA for the CDR3: TGTGCCAGCTCACCAACTGGGGCGCAGAATCAGCCCCAGCATTTT.

V is TRBV28 and J is TRBJ2-7, with D possibly TRBD1 on 5 matching bases. There are 13 residues in the CDR3. Trimming left V 1 base short and J 5 bases short, with 9 bases between. Germline CDR1 reads MDHEN; CDR2 reads SYDVKM. In DNA, the CDR3 is TGTGCCAGCAGTTTATTAGGGGCCCACGAGCAGTACTTC. Translated, it gives CASSLLGAHEQYF.

This clone was counted between two and nine times. This sequence joins TRBV6-5 and TRBJ1-2; D is undetermined. The CDR3 loop spans 14 amino acids. Germline V gene sequence: CDR1 MNHEY, CDR2 SVGAGI. Trimming cost V 0 bases and J 4 bases, with 9 bases left between them. The CDR3 is CASSYSTEIYGYTF. CDR3 in DNA: TGTGCCAGCAGTTACTCGACGGAGATCTATGGCTACACCTTC.

V is TRBV6-1 and J is TRBJ2-7, with 10 bases lining up with TRBD1. CDR1 and CDR2 from the germline V gene are MNHNS and SASEGT. The V gene end was trimmed by 6 bases and the J gene end by 4 bases; junction bases not matched to a gene: 3. The CDR3 covers 13 residues. The chain's CDR3 is CASRRDRGYEQYF. The CDR3 DNA is TGTGCCAGCAGGAGGGACAGGGGATACGAGCAGTACTTC.

CDR3 in DNA: TGTGCCAGCCAGGGGTCCGAGCAGTACTTC. Its translation: CASQGSEQYF. The chain joins TRBV2 to TRBJ2-7, with D possibly matching TRBD1 (6 bases). Germline CDR1 is SNHLY and CDR2 is FYNNEI. Trimming took off 8 bases at V and 6 bases at J, with 8 bases between the two ends. CDR3 length: 10 residues.

Concerning this clone: Germline and junction disagree at one end, which may indicate a read error. The identical CDR3 is also encoded by other nucleotide sequences in the sample. The V call is TRBV15, the J call TRBJ2-7, with D maybe TRBD2 (5 bases). The CDR3 has 16 amino acids. Germline V gene lookup returns CDR1 LNHNV and CDR2 YYDKDF (reference sequence). CDR3 sequence reads: CATSPMASTGLDEQYF. The DNA of the CDR3 is TGTGCCACCAGCCCAATGGCTAGCACCGGGCTCGACGAGCAGTACTTT.

In its sample, this clone was seen once. The rearrangement uses TRBV2 and TRBJ2-7, with D perhaps TRBD2 (5 bases). This CDR3 comprises 16 residues. CDR1 is SNHLY and CDR2 is FYNNEI in the germline V gene. V was trimmed by 7 bases and J by 5 bases, leaving 24 bases between them. This CDR3 is CASTPDGINGSDEQYF. The CDR3 DNA reads TGTGCCAGCACCCCGGACGGGATCAACGGCTCTGACGAGCAGTACTTC.

The J gene is TRBJ2-5, the V gene TRBV7-8, with 9 bases lining up with TRBD2. The CDR3 runs 19 residues. Germline V gene lookup returns CDR1 SGHVS and CDR2 FQNEAQ. V was clipped by 5 bases and J by 4 bases; unmatched bases: 20. CDR3 nucleotide sequence: TGTGCCAGCAGCCCGACACTAACCTCCGGGACTAGCAAGGGAGAGACCCAGTACTTC. Its protein product is CASSPTLTSGTSKGETQYF.

Only one count was recorded for this clone. This chain joins TRBV28 and TRBJ2-3; 8 bases are shared with TRBD1. CDR1 is MDHEN and CDR2 is SYDVKM in the germline V gene. CDR3 length: 16 residues. Germline trimming cut 3 bases from V and 2 bases from J; bases unmatched to any gene: 7. CDR3: CASSFARGRFTDTQYF. As DNA, the CDR3 is TGTGCCAGCAGTTTCGCCAGGGGGCGATTCACAGATACGCAGTATTTT.

This chain joins TRBV28 and TRBJ2-7; no firm D call. This CDR3 has 13 residues. Trimming cost V 2 bases and J 5 bases, with 10 bases left between them. The V gene's germline CDR1 is MDHEN and CDR2 SYDVKM. The CDR3 sequence is CASSLIGNNEQYF. The CDR3 DNA follows: TGTGCCAGCAGTTTAATTGGTAACAACGAGCAGTACTTC.

V is TRBV4-2 and J is TRBJ1-1, with TRBD1 identical over 11 bases. J gave up 5 bases and V 1 base, and 6 bases lay outside the gene matches. This CDR3 has 16 residues. From germline, CDR1 is LGHNA and CDR2 YNFKEQ. CDR3 sequence reads: CASSQAAGTGGTEAFF. The DNA for the CDR3 is TGTGCCAGCAGCCAAGCCGCCGGGACAGGGGGTACTGAAGCTTTCTTT.

This clone appeared a few times. Other nucleotide sequences in the sample specify the same CDR3. The rearrangement links TRBV9 to TRBJ1-5, with a weak D call TRBD1 (5 bases). V was pared by 3 bases and J by 3 bases, with 13 bases between. Germline CDR1 reads SGDLS; CDR2 reads YYNGEE. This CDR3 spans 15 amino acids. The CDR3 here is CASSETGDPNQPQHF. CDR3 coding DNA: TGTGCCAGCAGCGAAACAGGAGACCCCAATCAGCCCCAGCATTTT.

This chain joins TRBV7-8 and TRBJ2-7; 8 bases map to TRBD1. V lost 6 bases and J lost 1; bases outside the gene matches: 5. There are 14 residues in the CDR3. Germline V lookup: CDR1 SGHVS, CDR2 FQNEAQ. The CDR3 spells CASRPDRVSYEQYF. The CDR3 nucleotides read TGTGCCAGCAGACCGGACAGGGTATCCTACGAGCAGTACTTC.

This chain connects TRBV19 to TRBJ2-7; TRBD1 matches at 7 bases. Germline V gene data show CDR1 as LNHDA and CDR2 as SQIVND (reference sequence). V trimming: 3 bases; J trimming: 4 bases; junction bases outside the gene matches: 6. CDR3 length equals 14 residues. The CDR3 sequence is CASSIWGTDYEQYF. The CDR3 bases are TGTGCCAGTAGTATCTGGGGGACAGATTACGAGCAGTACTTC.

The chain has TRBV7-3 and TRBJ2-1; D is possibly TRBD2 (7 bases). The germline V and J ends were trimmed by 5 bases and 13 bases, with 21 bases remaining between them. CDR3 length: 14 amino acids. Germline V lookup: CDR1 SGHTA, CDR2 FQGTGA. CDR3 loop: CASSRRQGGDPQFF. The DNA of the CDR3 is TGTGCCAGCAGCCGCCGCCAAGGGGGGGACCCCCAGTTCTTC.

The chain combines TRBV6-1 with TRBJ2-7, with D possibly TRBD1 on 5 matching bases. CDR1 and CDR2 (germline): MNHNS, SASEGT. Trimming shortened V by 8 bases and J by 4 bases, and 9 bases separated the two germline ends. The CDR3 has 11 residues. For the CDR3, the DNA is TGTGCCAGCTTAGGGGATTACGAGCAGTACTTC. Protein: CASLGDYEQYF.

The chain couples TRBV30 to TRBJ2-5; maybe TRBD1 (5 bases). Trimming cost V 0 bases and J 5 bases, with 10 bases left between them. This CDR3 region has 13 residues. CDR1 GTSNPN and CDR2 SVGIG come from the germline V gene (reference sequence). The CDR3 loop is CAWSVDSGETQYF. CDR3 coding DNA: TGTGCCTGGAGTGTAGATTCAGGGGAGACCCAGTACTTC.

This chain uses TRBV19 with TRBJ2-1, with 9 bases aligning to TRBD1. The CDR3 has 16 residues. V shed 4 bases and J 6 bases; nucleotides not matched to a gene: 10. Per germline, CDR1 LNHDA and CDR2 SQIVND (reference sequence). The CDR3 DNA reads as TGTGCCAGTAGTACACCGGGACAGGGACGCATCAATGAGCAGTTCTTC. Translated, it gives CASSTPGQGRINEQFF. Supplemented by reference TRBV19 and TRBJ2-1, the full variable domain reads DGGITQSPKYLFRKEGQNVTLSCEQNLNHDAMYWYRQDPGQGLRLIYYSQIVNDFQKGDIAEGYSVSREKKESFPLTVTSAQKNPTAFYLCASSTPGQGRINEQFFGPGTRLTVL.

The rearrangement links TRBV7-9 to TRBJ1-2; TRBD1 matches 9 bases. J was trimmed by 6 bases and V by 5 bases; bases with no gene match: 10. CDR1 is SEHNR, CDR2 FQNEAQ, per germline (reference sequence). The CDR3 extends over 15 amino acids. This CDR3 is CASSASAQGAHGYTF. The CDR3 bases are TGTGCCAGCAGCGCCAGCGCACAGGGGGCGCATGGCTACACCTTC. Together with reference TRBV7-9 and TRBJ1-2, the CDR3 gives the full variable domain: DTGVSQNPRHKITKRGQNVTFRCDPISEHNRLYWYRQTLGQGPEFLTYFQNEAQLEKSRLLSDRFSAERPKGSFSTLEIQRTEQGDSAMYLCASSASAQGAHGYTFGSGTRLTVV.

The chain is built from TRBV5-1 and TRBJ2-7; unclear D gene. The ends were cut back, 1 base at V and 0 bases at J, with 8 bases in the middle. This CDR3 is built from 14 residues. Germline CDR1 reads SGHRS; CDR2 reads YFSETQ. CDR3: CASSLSENSYEQYF. The CDR3 nucleotides are TGCGCCAGCAGCTTGAGCGAGAACTCCTACGAGCAGTACTTC.

V usage is TRBV28 and J usage is TRBJ1-1, with D unclear. This CDR3 is built from 14 residues. Germline V gives CDR1 MDHEN, CDR2 SYDVKM. The V end was cut by 5 bases, the J end by 1 base, with 11 bases between. CDR3: CASSPSDANTEAFF. In DNA form, the CDR3 reads TGTGCCAGCAGTCCGAGCGACGCGAACACTGAAGCTTTCTTT. The full variable domain, with the rest looked up from reference TRBV28 and TRBJ1-1, is DVKVTQSSRYLVKRTGEKVFLECVQDMDHENMFWYRQDPGLGLRLIYFSYDVKMKEKGDIPEGYSVSREKKERFSLILESASTNQTSMYLCASSPSDANTEAFFGQGTRLTVV.